These T cell receptor beta chains were read from a single sample in a study of cytomegalovirus exposure and HLA in healthy donors. TCRdb's copy holds only in-frame clones and misses some; the assay was immunoSEQ multiplex PCR. The sample has roughly 230,000 clones, about nine tenths seen once. The sample consisted of PBMCs. Receptor source: a girl aged 2-15 years in good health and CMV-seronegative. The CDR3 runs from the conserved cysteine through the conserved F or W. The D gene is left open where the match is weak. Clone size is not always given. Where it is, it says once, few, many or a class for expanded clones.

V gene	J gene	clone size	D gene	CDR3 DNA	CDR3 protein
TRBV6-6	TRBJ2-1	-	TRBD2	TGTGCCAGCAGTCCCGGGACTAGCTACAATGAGCAGTTCTTC	CASSPGTSYNEQFF
TRBV5-4	TRBJ2-3	-	TRBD1	TGTGCCAGCTTGGACAGGGCCAGCACAGATACGCAGTATTTT	CASLDRASTDTQYF
TRBV7-9	TRBJ1-4	-	-	TGTGCCAGCAGCTCCACAGGGTTTTTCGAAAAACTGTTTTTT	CASSSTGFFEKLFF
TRBV6-5	TRBJ2-3	once	-	TGTGCCAGCAGTTACTCATCCGGGAGTGGCACAGATACGCAGTATTTT	CASSYSSGSGTDTQYF
TRBV7-9	TRBJ2-1	once	TRBD2	TGTTCCAGCAGCAAAGCAGCGGGAGCGATAGACAATGAGCAGTTCTTC	CSSSKAAGAIDNEQFF
TRBV6-1	TRBJ1-1	-	-	TGTGCCAGCAGTGAAGCGGCGGGAGTGAACACTGAAGCTTTCTTT	CASSEAAGVNTEAFF
TRBV2	TRBJ2-3	-	TRBD2	TGTGCCAGCAGTATAGCGGGGGGAACCACAGATACGCAGTATTTT	CASSIAGGTTDTQYF
TRBV6-5	TRBJ1-6	-	TRBD1	TGTGCCAGCAGTTACTCGACGGGACAGGGAAGTTCACCCCTCCACTTT	CASSYSTGQGSSPLHF
TRBV4-1	TRBJ1-1	-	-	TGCGCCAGCAGCCAAGACTCAGGGAACACTGAAGCTTTCTTT	CASSQDSGNTEAFF
TRBV29-1	TRBJ2-5	-	TRBD1	TGCAGCGGGAGGACAGGTGGAAAAACCCAGTACTTC	CSGRTGGKTQYF
TRBV12-5	TRBJ1-3	-	-	TGTGCTAGTGGTTTGGGACAGAGCTCTGGAAACACCATATATTTT	CASGLGQSSGNTIYF
TRBV27	TRBJ1-2	-	-	TGTGCCAGCAGTTTAGGACCCCCAGTAGGGGCTAACTATGGCTACACCTTC	CASSLGPPVGANYGYTF
TRBV19	TRBJ2-1	-	TRBD2	TGTGCCAGTAGTACAATGGGGGGGACCACGTCCGGGCCGGGCTCCTACAATGAGCAGTTCTTC	CASSTMGGTTSGPGSYNEQFF
TRBV6-1	TRBJ2-1	-	-	TGTGCCAGCAGTGAAGCGCTGGTCGGTGAGCAGTTCTTC	CASSEALVGEQFF
TRBV6-1	TRBJ1-1	-	TRBD1	TGTGCCAGCAGTGATTTGGGGACAGGGGGAGCTTTCTTT	CASSDLGTGGAFF
TRBV6-1	TRBJ2-7	once	-	TGTGCCAGCAGTGAATTGGCTATGGGGAGCTCCTACGAGCAGTACTTC	CASSELAMGSSYEQYF
TRBV6-1	TRBJ2-7	-	TRBD1	TGTGCCAGCACCTGGGACAGGGGCTACGAGCAGTACTTC	CASTWDRGYEQYF
TRBV28	TRBJ1-6	-	-	TGTGCCAGCATGGCAGAGGGCTGGAATTCACCCCTCCACTTT	CASMAEGWNSPLHF
TRBV14	TRBJ2-2	-	-	TGTGCCAGTAGACGGGAAATGAACACCGGGGAGCTGTTTTTT	CASRREMNTGELFF
TRBV5-4	TRBJ1-2	-	TRBD1	TGTGCCAGCAGCTTCCCGACAGGGGTCTATGGCTACACCTTC	CASSFPTGVYGYTF
TRBV28	TRBJ2-3	once	TRBD2	TGTGCCAGCAGTTTGCCCCAGGGACTAGCGGGAAGAGATACGCAGTATTTT	CASSLPQGLAGRDTQYF
TRBV13	TRBJ2-7	-	-	TGTGCCAGCAGCCCCGGCAGGGGCGGGGGCGAGCAGTACTTC	CASSPGRGGGEQYF
TRBV28	TRBJ1-5	-	TRBD1	TGTGCCAGCTTTGGACAGGGTGACAATCAGCCCCAGCATTTT	CASFGQGDNQPQHF
TRBV6-1	TRBJ1-2	-	TRBD1	TGTGCCTCTTCCACCGGGACAGGGGGTCAGGATGGCTACACCTTC	CASSTGTGGQDGYTF
TRBV5-1	TRBJ1-2	-	TRBD1	TGCGCCAGCAGCTCGACAGGGGTGTATGGCTACACCTTC	CASSSTGVYGYTF
TRBV7-9	TRBJ1-5	-	-	TGTGCCAGCAGAACAGCGGGGGAAGGGGAGGTTGAGAGCAATCAGCCCCAGCATTTT	CASRTAGEGEVESNQPQHF
TRBV28	TRBJ2-1	-	TRBD2	TGTGCCAGCAGTTCTGAAGCGGGGTTGTACTACAATGAGCAGTTCTTC	CASSSEAGLYYNEQFF
TRBV29-1	TRBJ2-1	-	TRBD1	TGCAGCGTTGAAAGAGGGGGCGGTAATGAGCAGTTCTTC	CSVERGGGNEQFF
TRBV4-1	TRBJ1-2	-	-	TGCGCCAGCAGCCAAGAACAGGCGGGACCAGGGGGCTACACCTTC	CASSQEQAGPGGYTF
TRBV9	TRBJ2-5	-	TRBD1	TGTGCCAGCAGCGTAGGGCCTCAGGGGGTGGGAAAGACCCAGTACTTC	CASSVGPQGVGKTQYF
TRBV15	TRBJ1-2	few	TRBD1	TGTGCCACCAGCAGAGATCTCGGGGACAGGGGAGCGGATGGCTACACCTTC	CATSRDLGDRGADGYTF
TRBV28	TRBJ1-3	-	-	TGTGCCAGCAGTTTGGGGGGGCCCGAAAACACCATATATTTT	CASSLGGPENTIYF